What follows are 25 T cell receptor beta chains derived from one specimen sequenced in a study of blood T cell repertoires in COVID-19 (dated by TCRdb to about 2020). The library came from the immunoSEQ multiplex PCR assay. This immuneACCESS table, as held by TCRdb, lists in-frame sequences with V and J called but not all clones. Of the missing ones, under half trace to an unresolved V gene in checked studies; the others have no known cause. This sample comprises 200,000 to 250,000 clones, approximately 86% of them detected only once. The top ten clones comprise 6% to 9% of the sample. The sequencing sample was made of peripheral blood. The source of these receptors is a woman in her sixties or seventies with active or convalescent COVID-19.

The chain joins TRBV24-1 to TRBJ1-2; TRBD1 might be the D (5 bases). CDR1 is KGHDR, CDR2 SFDVKD, per germline. Trimming removed 12 bases at V and 5 bases at J, with 21 bases between. The CDR3 is 14 amino acids. DNA for the CDR3: TGTGCCTCCGAGGAGGGGAACCCACCTTATGGCTACACCTTC. This translates into CASEEGNPPYGYTF.

This clone has just a few counts. The V and J genes are TRBV27 and TRBJ1-6; 7 bases match TRBD1. V dropped 6 bases and J dropped 7; count of bases not matched to a gene: 6. This CDR3 is 14 amino acids long. Germline CDR1 MNHEY, CDR2 SMNVEV (reference sequence). CDR3 region: CASRETGMNSPLHF. As DNA, the CDR3 is TGTGCCAGCAGGGAGACAGGGATGAATTCACCCCTCCACTTT.

CDR3 sequence: CASSLGGQGAREQYF. The CDR3 nucleotides are TGTGCCAGCAGCTTAGGGGGACAGGGGGCAAGGGAGCAGTACTTC. The V call is TRBV7-2, the J call TRBJ2-7, with 12 bases identical to TRBD1. With V trimmed by 1 base and J by 7 bases, 5 bases remained unmatched. The CDR3 extends over 15 amino acids. The V gene's germline CDR1 is SGHTA and CDR2 FQGNSA.

The genes are TRBV30 and TRBJ1-1, with a tentative D call TRBD1 (6 bases). In germline, CDR1 is GTSNPN, CDR2 SVGIG (reference sequence). The CDR3 is made up of 11 amino acids. V lost 3 bases to trimming and J lost 11 bases, with 13 bases between them. DNA of the CDR3: TGTGCCTGGAGCGGGGGGGCGTATGCTTTCTTT. This translates into CAWSGGAYAFF.

V usage is TRBV4-3 and J usage is TRBJ1-6, with 7 positions matching TRBD1. The CDR3 covers 14 residues. The germline gives CDR1 LGHNA, CDR2 YSLEER. V shed 1 base, J shed 7 bases, and the junction held 1 base outside the gene matches. The CDR3 DNA is TGCGCCAGCAGCCAAGGGGACAGAAATTCACCCCTCCACTTT. This codes for CASSQGDRNSPLHF.

The chain recombines TRBV7-8 with TRBJ1-5, with a weak D call TRBD1 (5 bases). Trimming took off 4 bases at V and 9 bases at J, with 10 bases between the two ends. In germline, CDR1 is SGHVS, CDR2 FQNEAQ. The CDR3 spans 12 residues. The CDR3 sequence: CASSSVQGPQHF. CDR3 DNA sequence: TGTGCCAGCAGCTCGGTCCAGGGGCCCCAGCATTTT.

The V and J genes are TRBV6-5 and TRBJ1-2; D is possibly TRBD1 (6 bases). This CDR3 has 13 amino acids. Deletions cut 6 bases from V and 8 bases from J, with 16 bases between. The germline gives CDR1 MNHEY, CDR2 SVGAGI. The CDR3 sequence: CASRFPGTQGYTF. In DNA, the CDR3 is TGTGCCAGCAGATTTCCCGGGACACAAGGCTACACCTTC.

J is TRBJ1-6 and V is TRBV7-9, with D perhaps matching TRBD1 (5 bases). Trimming cost V 4 bases and J 6 bases, with 13 bases left between them. The CDR3 runs 15 residues. CDR1 and CDR2 (germline): SEHNR, FQNEAQ (reference sequence). CDR3 coding DNA: TGTGCCAGCAGCTCCACGGCAGGGCCTAATTCACCCCTCCACTTT. Its translation: CASSSTAGPNSPLHF.

The rearrangement joins TRBV12-3 or TRBV12-4 to TRBJ2-2; 7 nucleotides agree with TRBD2. This CDR3 has 13 amino acids. The ends lost 10 bases at V and 4 bases at J; junction bases unmatched: 6. For the CDR3, the DNA is TGTGCCAACCAGCGGGGTTCCACCGGGGAGCTGTTTTTT. Translation gives CANQRGSTGELFF.

Here the CDR3 DNA reads TGTGCCAGCAGCCCCATAGGCGGGACAGGGGCTGGAAACACCATATATTTT. Amino acid sequence: CASSPIGGTGAGNTIYF. The gene calls are TRBV11-2 and TRBJ1-3; 10 bases align to TRBD1. The germline V gene encodes CDR1 SGHAT and CDR2 FQNNGV. V lost 5 bases to trimming and J lost 2 bases; unmatched junction nucleotides: 9. The CDR3 has 17 residues.

The chain employs TRBV3-1 (or the pseudogene TRBV3-2) and TRBJ1-4; no clear D gene. Trimming removed 2 bases from V and 11 bases from J, with 6 bases in between. The CDR3 totals 11 residues. Germline V gene sequence: CDR1 LGHDT, CDR2 YNNKEL (reference sequence). The CDR3 DNA sequence: TGTGCCAGCAGCCAAAGGGAGAAACTGTTTTTT. Its protein product is CASSQREKLFF.

This chain links TRBV5-1 with TRBJ2-1, with a possible D match to TRBD2 (5 bases). This CDR3 region has 15 residues. The V gene lost 1 base and the J gene lost 5 bases, with 13 bases spanning the gap. Germline values: CDR1 SGHRS, CDR2 YFSETQ. The CDR3: CASSLLGMRDNEQFF. CDR3 sequence (DNA): TGCGCCAGCAGCTTGTTAGGAATGAGGGACAATGAGCAGTTCTTC.

The chain has TRBV28 and TRBJ2-5, with no clear D. Germline lookup yields CDR1 MDHEN and CDR2 SYDVKM. The V and J ends lost 4 bases and 5 bases respectively, with 8 bases between them. The CDR3 loop spans 12 amino acids. DNA of the CDR3: TGTGCCAGCAGTTCCCCCCGGGAGACCCAGTACTTC. Translating it yields CASSSPRETQYF.

The chain employs TRBV24-1 and TRBJ2-2; D gene ambiguous. The CDR3 spans 15 residues. Germline V gene sequence: CDR1 KGHDR, CDR2 SFDVKD. Trimming left V 3 bases short and J 5 bases short, with 12 bases between. The CDR3 coding sequence is TGTGCCACCAGTGATGTCGCAGTCAATACCGGGGAGCTGTTTTTT. Translating gives CATSDVAVNTGELFF.

The chain couples TRBV3-1 (or the pseudogene TRBV3-2) to TRBJ2-2; D is unclear. Germline values: CDR1 LGHDT, CDR2 YNNKEL (reference sequence). The CDR3 is 14 amino acids. The V end was cut by 1 base, the J end by 8 bases, with 11 bases between. The CDR3 here is CASSQAGVGGELFF. Written as DNA, the CDR3 is TGTGCCAGCAGCCAAGCCGGAGTTGGTGGGGAGCTGTTTTTT.

V and J are TRBV7-9 and TRBJ2-1; tentative D call: TRBD2 (5 bases). Trimming stripped 5 bases from V and 6 bases from J, with 14 bases between. In germline, CDR1 is SEHNR, CDR2 FQNEAQ (reference sequence). This CDR3 has 14 residues. The CDR3 bases are TGTGCCAGCAGCCCCGGGGTGGCAGTCAATGAGCAGTTCTTC. It specifies CASSPGVAVNEQFF. Looking up the rest from reference TRBV7-9 and TRBJ2-1 gives the full variable domain: DTGVSQNPRHKITKRGQNVTFRCDPISEHNRLYWYRQTLGQGPEFLTYFQNEAQLEKSRLLSDRFSAERPKGSFSTLEIQRTEQGDSAMYLCASSPGVAVNEQFFGPGTRLTVL.

The chain has TRBV14 and TRBJ2-1, with 8 positions matching TRBD1. CDR1 is SGHDN and CDR2 is FVKESK in the germline V gene. V gave up 0 bases and J gave up 8 bases; unmatched junction bases: 6. The CDR3 contains 15 residues. In DNA, the CDR3 is TGTGCCAGCAGCCAAGAGCGTCAGGGGGCGTATGAGCAGTTCTTC. It is translated as CASSQERQGAYEQFF.

The V call is TRBV5-5, the J call TRBJ1-1; D gene uncertain. Germline V gene lookup returns CDR1 SGHKS and CDR2 YYEKEE (reference sequence). With 0 bases removed from V and 7 bases from J, the gap between germline ends came to 7 bases. The CDR3 is made up of 12 amino acids. The CDR3 region is CASSLATGEAFF. In DNA, the CDR3 is TGTGCCAGCAGCTTGGCGACGGGTGAAGCTTTCTTT.

The chain has TRBV5-1 and TRBJ1-1; D call uncertain. In germline, CDR1 is SGHRS, CDR2 YFSETQ. CDR3 length: 16 residues. The V end lost 2 bases, the J end lost 1 base, and 15 bases lay between the germline ends. CDR3 in DNA: TGCGCCAGCAGCTTTGTACTCCAGAGGTGGAACACTGAAGCTTTCTTT. Residues: CASSFVLQRWNTEAFF.

The chain recombines TRBV18 with TRBJ1-2, with 9 bases identical to TRBD1. The germline V gene encodes CDR1 KGHSH and CDR2 LQKENI. The CDR3 has 14 residues. With 4 bases clipped from V and 1 base from J, the junction kept 1 base outside the gene matches. CDR3: CASSQDRGNYGYTF. The CDR3 DNA sequence: TGTGCCAGCTCACAGGACAGGGGTAACTATGGCTACACCTTC.

The chain employs TRBV5-6 and TRBJ2-1; TRBD1 agrees at 10 bases. The CDR3 spans 17 residues. V shed 4 bases, J shed 6 bases, and the junction held 13 bases outside the gene matches. The germline gives CDR1 SGHDT, CDR2 YYEEEE. CDR3 coding DNA: TGTGCCAGCAGCCTTGGGACAGGGGCGGCCCATCGCAATGAGCAGTTCTTC. Protein: CASSLGTGAAHRNEQFF.

The V call is TRBV7-9, the J call TRBJ2-5; 8 nucleotides line up with TRBD2. There are 14 residues in the CDR3. Germline loops: CDR1 SEHNR, CDR2 FQNEAQ (reference sequence). The V gene end was trimmed by 4 bases and the J gene end by 3 bases; junction bases not matched to a gene: 4. CDR3 coding DNA: TGTGCCAGCAGCTCCTACGGGGGGGAAGAGACCCAGTACTTC. Its protein product is CASSSYGGEETQYF.

V is TRBV6-5 and J is TRBJ1-1; 8 bases are shared with TRBD1. This CDR3 has 15 residues. Germline V lookup: CDR1 MNHEY, CDR2 SVGAGI. J gave up 0 bases and V 9 bases, and 9 bases lay outside the gene matches. As DNA, the CDR3 is TGTGCCAGTAGACAGGGGTACTCGGTGAACACTGAAGCTTTCTTT. Translating it yields CASRQGYSVNTEAFF.

The chain has TRBV10-3 and TRBJ2-3; D possibly corresponds to TRBD2 (5 bases). The V end was cut by 3 bases, the J end by 2 bases, with 6 bases between. The CDR3 spans 13 residues. Germline CDR1 reads ENHRY; CDR2 reads SYGVKD. In DNA, the CDR3 is TGTGCCATCAGTGACGGGGACACAGATACGCAGTATTTT. Its protein is CAISDGDTDTQYF.

The chain combines TRBV6-1 with TRBJ1-5; no definite D call. This CDR3 has 14 residues. The V and J ends lost 2 bases and 6 bases respectively, with 11 bases between them. The germline V gene encodes CDR1 MNHNS and CDR2 SASEGT. CDR3 residues: CASSESTRGQPQHF. The CDR3 DNA follows: TGTGCCAGCAGTGAATCTACCCGGGGTCAGCCCCAGCATTTT.